These 5 T cell receptor beta chains came from one sample sequenced in a study of PD-1 blockade in classical Hodgkin lymphoma. The table came from immunoSEQ multiplex PCR; TCRdb's copy has only in-frame clones and leaves some out. The sample gives roughly 96,000 clones, 89% of which show up once; roughly a tenth is in the top ten. All trial patients relapsed after autologous stem cell transplantation. The source was peripheral blood mononuclear cells (PBMCs), collected before the second cycle of nivolumab. All receptors come from a human donor with classical Hodgkin lymphoma.

The chain links TRBV4-1 to TRBJ2-2, with 9 bases fitting TRBD2. Germline values: CDR1 MGHRA, CDR2 YSYEKL. The CDR3 runs 16 residues. V was clipped by 4 bases and J by 2 bases; unmatched bases: 5. As DNA, the CDR3 is TGCGCCAGCAGCCTGGCGGGGGGGCCCAACACCGGGGAGCTGTTTTTT. Its translation is CASSLAGGPNTGELFF.

The chain carries TRBV30 and TRBJ2-1; 10 bases align to TRBD2. This CDR3 region has 17 residues. The V gene's germline CDR1 is GTSNPN and CDR2 SVGIG (reference sequence). The trim removed 0 bases at V and 6 bases at J, leaving 11 bases unmatched. CDR3 in amino acids: CAWSVLASGSSFNEQFF. The CDR3, as DNA: TGTGCCTGGAGTGTATTGGCTAGCGGGAGTAGTTTCAATGAGCAGTTCTTC.

Only a few counts were recorded for this clone. The chain couples TRBV7-9 to TRBJ2-7; D may be TRBD1 or TRBD2 (5 bases each). Germline V lookup: CDR1 SEHNR, CDR2 FQNEAQ (reference sequence). CDR3 length equals 13 residues. The germline V and J ends were trimmed by 6 bases and 2 bases, with 11 bases remaining between them. CDR3 residues: CASSYQGPYEQYF. CDR3 nucleotide sequence: TGTGCCAGCAGTTACCAGGGACCCTACGAGCAGTACTTC.

J is TRBJ1-1 and V is TRBV9, with D unresolved. The CDR3 is 15 residues long. Germline CDR1 and CDR2: SGDLS and YYNGEE. V lost 0 bases, J lost 2 bases, and 11 bases lay in between. CDR3 nucleotides: TGTGCCAGCAGCGTAGAAGGGAGTCTTAACACTGAAGCTTTCTTT. Its protein product is CASSVEGSLNTEAFF.

The V and J genes are TRBV11-2 and TRBJ2-2; TRBD1 aligns across 11 bases. CDR1 is SGHAT, CDR2 FQNNGV, per germline. Trimming at V came to 6 bases and at J to 5 bases, leaving 5 bases not matched to a gene. There are 15 residues in the CDR3. CDR3 protein: CASRGTGGRTGELFF. DNA of the CDR3: TGTGCCAGCAGGGGGACAGGGGGTAGGACCGGGGAGCTGTTTTTT.